This T cell receptor beta chain derives from a study of cytomegalovirus exposure and HLA in healthy donors. Study-wide results and caveats: Many donors carried some public TCRs, although rarity characterized most TCR sequences.

Notes on this clone: The antigen remains unidentified.

PCR primers comprised 60 Vbeta and 13 Jbeta primers. Assay used: immunoSEQ multiplex PCR; TCRdb lists only in-frame clones, some missing. The sample consists of approximately 100,000 clones, 74% of them appearing once. The CDR3 covers 16 residues. The germline V gene encodes CDR1 SGHTA and CDR2 FQGNSA. V lost 5 bases and J lost 2, with 19 bases in between. The source of this sequence is a human donor in good health. The chain has TRBV7-2 and TRBJ2-7, with a possible D match to TRBD1 (7 bases). The sample was PBMCs. CDR3 sequence reads: CASSLAAGGGAYEQYF. CDR3 nucleotides: TGTGCCAGCAGCCTCGCCGCAGGGGGAGGCGCCTACGAGCAGTACTTC.